This T cell receptor (beta chain) was found in a study of tumor-infiltrating lymphocytes in primary liver carcinoma (dated by TCRdb to the late 2010s). In the study overall: Of the five patients (three men and two women, aged 30 to 69 years), four had hepatocellular carcinoma and one had combined HCC and intrahepatic cholangiocarcinoma. Each sample produced roughly 3.5 to 7.13 million productive TCRbeta reads, and read depth showed no significant difference between tissue types. Technical replicate repertoires showed high reproducibility, with mean shared-clone rates about 0.91 and correlation coefficients above 0.98. A total of 35 specimens from 5 patients, comprising some 25 tumor regions, 5 adjacent noncancerous liver tissues and 5 peripheral blood samples, were covered by TCRbeta repertoire sequencing. Tumors of the five patients were stage T1-T3 N0M0 with maximum diameters of roughly 4 to 11 cm. Across five regions of each liver tumor, along with adjacent normal tissue and blood, the study brought together TCRbeta repertoire sequencing, expression microarrays and whole-exome sequencing. The research as a whole found: Since the samples were bulk and unsorted, there was no way to compare CD4+ and CD8+ T cell repertoires. Because only the TCR beta chain was sequenced and unpaired alpha chains were not captured, true repertoire diversity is likely underestimated. Repertoire overlap was higher between tumor regions (mean about 36%) than tumor-adjacent (approximately 17%) or tumor-blood (14%) pairs, consistent with antigen-driven expansion. Only a few patients were included in the study, and the authors note that the findings should be validated in a larger study. The top 250 clones made up a significantly larger repertoire fraction in tumors than in blood (p = 0.039).

From cysteine to phenylalanine, the CDR3 is 15 amino acids long. Only CDR3 DNA is held: 45 bases, read in frame from base 1. Per the germline V gene (reference sequence), SEHNR is the CDR1 and FQNEAQ is the CDR2. Without any cell sorting, total RNA and DNA were extracted together from 20-30 mg of bulk tissue using the AllPrep DNA/RNA mini kit. Surgical resection was performed in China between late 2015 and early 2016 on several patients with histopathologically diagnosed primary liver carcinoma. Chronic HBV infection was present in the patients, and the patients were treatment-naive at sampling. Fresh tumor and adjacent tissue pieces were bisected, with one half stored in RNAlater at -80 degrees C and the other half sent for histology. TCRbeta-specific cDNA was reverse-transcribed from about 0.45 ug total RNA using a constant-region primer and ProtoScript II reverse transcriptase. The TCRbeta libraries were prepared through three rounds of nested multiplex PCR following a slightly modified ARM-PCR procedure. Each of the first two PCR rounds ran for about 10 cycles and used multiplex TRBV1-TRBV30 forward primers together with a Cbeta reverse primer. Sample barcodes and Illumina adapters were added in a final 25-cycle PCR with Deep VentR polymerase. Before sequencing, amplicons of 200-500 bp were gel-purified using a QIAquick gel extraction kit. TCRbeta amplicons were sequenced on an Illumina HiSeq 2500 with 250-bp paired-end reads. From the authors' description of their analysis: To recover full CDR3 sequences, reads were quality-trimmed using Trimmomatic v0.33 and paired reads were then merged using FLASH v1.2.11. MiGEC v1.2.1b assigned V, D and J germline segments to the rearranged TCRbeta sequences. Clonotype statistics and Shannon-Wiener diversity indices were computed with VDJtools v1.0.0. To cut down on sampling bias, every analysis after diversity analysis relied on just the 250 most abundant clonotypes from each sample. TCRdb took the public reads, trimmed them with fastp at Q25, ran MiXCR for clone calling and kept in-frame beta chains. Each entry merges the rows of one CDR3 protein and shows their most common DNA and genes. The authors' filters were not applied to this entry. The sample has more than 30,000 distinct CDR3 sequences on record, roughly 74% of them singletons. Approximately 37% of the sample is in the top ten clones.

Regarding this clonotype: Its binding antigen is unknown. A read error may produce the germline difference seen at one junction end.

In this chain, TRBV7-9 is recombined with TRBJ1-1, and 7 junction bases match TRBD1. This receptor was identified in a man between 35 and 55 years old with primary liver carcinoma and hepatitis B virus infection. The sample consisted of tumor-adjacent normal liver tissue. The sequenced DNA is TGTGCCAGCAGCTTATCGACAGGGATGAACAATGAAGCTTTCTTT. Translated, this is CASSLSTGMNNEAFF. Beyond the CDR3, the reference TRBV7-9 and TRBJ1-1 genes provide the residues; the full variable domain reads: DTGVSQNPRHKITKRGQNVTFRCDPISEHNRLYWYRQTLGQGPEFLTYFQNEAQLEKSRLLSDRFSAERPKGSFSTLEIQRTEQGDSAMYLCASSLSTGMNNEAFFGQGTRLTVV.